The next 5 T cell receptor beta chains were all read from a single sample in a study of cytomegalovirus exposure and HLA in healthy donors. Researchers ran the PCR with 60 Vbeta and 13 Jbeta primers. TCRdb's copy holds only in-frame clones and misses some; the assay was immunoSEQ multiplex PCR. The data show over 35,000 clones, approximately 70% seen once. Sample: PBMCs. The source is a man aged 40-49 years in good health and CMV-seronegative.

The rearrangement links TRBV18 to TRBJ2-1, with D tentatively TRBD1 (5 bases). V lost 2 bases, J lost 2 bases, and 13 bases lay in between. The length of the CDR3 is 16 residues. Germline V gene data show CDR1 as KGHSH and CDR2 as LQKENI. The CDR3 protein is CASSPSKGRTYNEQFF. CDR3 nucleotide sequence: TGTGCCAGCTCACCATCGAAGGGGCGGACCTACAATGAGCAGTTCTTC.

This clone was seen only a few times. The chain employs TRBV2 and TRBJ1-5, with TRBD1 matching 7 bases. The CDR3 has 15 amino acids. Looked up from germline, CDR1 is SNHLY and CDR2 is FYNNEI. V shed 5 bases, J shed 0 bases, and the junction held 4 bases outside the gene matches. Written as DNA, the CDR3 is TGTGCCAGCAGTCTAACAGGGGATAGCAATCAGCCCCAGCATTTT. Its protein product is CASSLTGDSNQPQHF. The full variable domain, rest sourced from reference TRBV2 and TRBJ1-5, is EPEVTQTPSHQVTQMGQEVILRCVPISNHLYFYWYRQILGQKVEFLVSFYNNEISEKSEIFDDQFSVERPDGSNFTLKIRSTKLEDSAMYFCASSLTGDSNQPQHFGDGTRLSIL.

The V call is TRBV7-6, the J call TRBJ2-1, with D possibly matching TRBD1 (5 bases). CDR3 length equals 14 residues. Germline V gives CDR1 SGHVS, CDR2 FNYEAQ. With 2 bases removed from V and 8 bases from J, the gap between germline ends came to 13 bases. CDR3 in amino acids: CASSLNPATDEQFF. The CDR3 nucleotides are TGTGCCAGCAGCTTAAACCCAGCGACAGATGAGCAGTTCTTC. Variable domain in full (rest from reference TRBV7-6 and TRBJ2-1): GAGVSQSPRYKVTKRGQDVALRCDPISGHVSLYWYRQALGQGPEFLTYFNYEAQQDKSGLPNDRFSAERPEGSISTLTIQRTEQRDSAMYRCASSLNPATDEQFFGPGTRLTVL.

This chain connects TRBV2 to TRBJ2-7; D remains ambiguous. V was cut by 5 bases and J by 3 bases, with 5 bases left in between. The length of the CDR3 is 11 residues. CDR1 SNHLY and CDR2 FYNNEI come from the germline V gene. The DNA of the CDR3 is TGTGCCAGCAGTCCGAGCTACGAGCAGTACTTC. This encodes CASSPSYEQYF.

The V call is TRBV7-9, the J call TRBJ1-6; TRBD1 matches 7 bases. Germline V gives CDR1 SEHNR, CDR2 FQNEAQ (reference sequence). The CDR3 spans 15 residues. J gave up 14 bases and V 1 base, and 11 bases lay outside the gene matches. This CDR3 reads CASSLGQGPRGALHF. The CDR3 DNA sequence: TGTGCCAGCAGCTTAGGTCAGGGTCCCAGGGGGGCCCTCCACTTT.